A selection of T cell receptor beta chains follows, all from one sample in a study of identical twins. TCRdb reanalysed the 5' RACE reads using MiXCR and keeps one entry per CDR3 protein. Of roughly 150,000 distinct CDR3 sequences listed, 3% to 4.5% are singletons. Sequencing was carried out using memory T cells sorted from blood. Receptors originate from a man aged 18-30 years in good health. Both conserved end residues are part of each CDR3. D genes are given only for firm matches. Clone sizes are given selectively: once, few, many, or a class where the clone is expanded.

d_call: -
clone_size: many
j_call: TRBJ2-6
v_call: TRBV24-1
cdr3_aa: CATLPSGANVLTF
cdr3_nt: TGTGCCACTTTACCCTCTGGGGCCAACGTCCTGACTTTC

d_call: -
clone_size: -
j_call: TRBJ2-5
v_call: TRBV3-1
cdr3_aa: CASSQTGQETQYF
cdr3_nt: TGTGCCAGCAGCCAGACGGGCCAAGAGACCCAGTACTTC

d_call: TRBD1
clone_size: -
j_call: TRBJ2-3
v_call: TRBV28
cdr3_aa: CASSPDRGRSDTQYF
cdr3_nt: TGTGCCAGCAGTCCCGACAGGGGCAGGTCCGATACGCAGTATTTT

d_call: TRBD2
clone_size: many
j_call: TRBJ2-1
v_call: TRBV6-2/TRBV6-3
cdr3_aa: CASSYRQRDYNEQFF
cdr3_nt: TGTGCCAGCAGTTACCGCCAGCGGGACTACAATGAGCAGTTCTTC

d_call: TRBD2
clone_size: many
j_call: TRBJ2-7
v_call: TRBV28
cdr3_aa: CASSLGRSSGSYEQYF
cdr3_nt: TGTGCCAGCAGTTTAGGACGATCTAGCGGGAGTTACGAGCAGTACTTC

d_call: -
clone_size: many
j_call: TRBJ2-5
v_call: TRBV5-5
cdr3_aa: CASSFSANQETQYF
cdr3_nt: TGTGCCAGCAGCTTTAGCGCGAACCAAGAGACCCAGTACTTC

d_call: -
clone_size: -
j_call: TRBJ2-3
v_call: TRBV20-1
cdr3_aa: CSARGVGNTDTQYF
cdr3_nt: TGCAGTGCTAGAGGAGTGGGAAACACAGATACGCAGTATTTT

d_call: -
clone_size: many
j_call: TRBJ2-6
v_call: TRBV7-9
cdr3_aa: CASSLASGATRANVLTF
cdr3_nt: TGTGCCAGCAGCTTAGCTAGTGGAGCCACCCGGGCCAACGTCCTGACTTTC

d_call: TRBD1
clone_size: many
j_call: TRBJ1-3
v_call: TRBV7-2
cdr3_aa: CASSPDRAGNTIYF
cdr3_nt: TGTGCCAGCAGCCCAGACAGGGCTGGAAACACCATATATTTT

d_call: -
clone_size: many
j_call: TRBJ2-4
v_call: TRBV5-1
cdr3_aa: CASASGRQPEKDIQYF
cdr3_nt: TGCGCCAGCGCTTCCGGGAGACAGCCCGAAAAGGACATTCAGTACTTC

d_call: -
clone_size: many
j_call: TRBJ2-5
v_call: TRBV5-1
cdr3_aa: CASSLGGGVTIQETQYF
cdr3_nt: TGCGCCAGCAGCTTGGGGGGTGGTGTGACGATCCAAGAGACCCAGTACTTC

d_call: TRBD1
clone_size: many
j_call: TRBJ1-5
v_call: TRBV29-1
cdr3_aa: CSVVVGTGSQPQHF
cdr3_nt: TGCAGCGTTGTAGTGGGGACAGGGTCTCAGCCCCAGCATTTT

d_call: -
clone_size: many
j_call: TRBJ2-3
v_call: TRBV7-9
cdr3_aa: CASSRTADTQYF
cdr3_nt: TGTGCCAGCAGCCGAACTGCAGATACGCAGTATTTT

d_call: -
clone_size: -
j_call: TRBJ1-1
v_call: TRBV7-9
cdr3_aa: CASSLGQTFEAFF
cdr3_nt: TGTGCCAGCAGCTTGGGCCAGACCTTTGAAGCTTTCTTT

d_call: TRBD2
clone_size: many
j_call: TRBJ2-4
v_call: TRBV19
cdr3_aa: CATLLAGEKNIQYF
cdr3_nt: TGTGCCACCCTCCTAGCGGGGGAAAAAAACATTCAGTACTTC

d_call: TRBD2
clone_size: many
j_call: TRBJ2-1
v_call: TRBV11-2
cdr3_aa: CASSRTGTSGRDEQFF
cdr3_nt: TGTGCCAGCAGCCGAACGGGGACTAGCGGGAGAGATGAGCAGTTCTTC

d_call: TRBD1
clone_size: many
j_call: TRBJ2-7
v_call: TRBV6-2/TRBV6-3
cdr3_aa: CASSYPPGQSYEQYF
cdr3_nt: TGTGCCAGCAGTTACCCTCCGGGACAGTCCTACGAGCAGTACTTC

d_call: -
clone_size: many
j_call: TRBJ2-5
v_call: TRBV7-3
cdr3_aa: CASSFPGEETQYF
cdr3_nt: TGTGCCAGCAGCTTTCCGGGGGAAGAGACCCAGTACTTC

d_call: -
clone_size: many
j_call: TRBJ1-1
v_call: TRBV20-1
cdr3_aa: CSAREQPNTEAFF
cdr3_nt: TGCAGTGCTAGAGAACAACCCAACACTGAAGCTTTCTTT

d_call: -
clone_size: -
j_call: TRBJ2-5
v_call: TRBV7-9
cdr3_aa: CASSMLPGWQETQYF
cdr3_nt: TGTGCCAGCAGCATGCTGCCGGGGTGGCAAGAGACCCAGTACTTC

d_call: TRBD2
clone_size: many
j_call: TRBJ2-4
v_call: TRBV20-1
cdr3_aa: CSATPMGGSQNIQYF
cdr3_nt: TGCAGTGCTACTCCCATGGGGGGGAGTCAAAACATTCAGTACTTC

d_call: -
clone_size: many
j_call: TRBJ2-2
v_call: TRBV5-1
cdr3_aa: CASSFTGTGELFF
cdr3_nt: TGCGCCAGCAGCTTTACAGGGACCGGGGAGCTGTTTTTT

d_call: -
clone_size: many
j_call: TRBJ2-2
v_call: TRBV11-2
cdr3_aa: CASSLDLGELFF
cdr3_nt: TGTGCCAGCAGCTTAGACCTCGGGGAGCTGTTTTTT

d_call: TRBD1
clone_size: many
j_call: TRBJ1-1
v_call: TRBV5-5
cdr3_aa: CASSGGQLNTEAFF
cdr3_nt: TGTGCCAGCAGCGGGGGACAGCTGAACACTGAAGCTTTCTTT

d_call: -
clone_size: many
j_call: TRBJ2-3
v_call: TRBV5-1
cdr3_aa: CASSLAVQPRQVDTQYF
cdr3_nt: TGCGCCAGCAGCTTGGCCGTACAGCCCAGGCAGGTAGATACGCAGTATTTT

d_call: -
clone_size: many
j_call: TRBJ2-7
v_call: TRBV29-1
cdr3_aa: CSVSGSDEQYF
cdr3_nt: TGCAGCGTTTCAGGGAGCGACGAGCAGTACTTC

d_call: TRBD2
clone_size: many
j_call: TRBJ2-1
v_call: TRBV7-2
cdr3_aa: CASSRTSGRINEQFF
cdr3_nt: TGTGCCAGCAGCCGCACTAGCGGGAGGATAAATGAGCAGTTCTTC

d_call: -
clone_size: few
j_call: TRBJ1-1
v_call: TRBV6-1
cdr3_aa: CASTDTEAFF
cdr3_nt: TGTGCCAGCACCGACACTGAAGCTTTCTTT

d_call: -
clone_size: many
j_call: TRBJ2-1
v_call: TRBV7-9
cdr3_aa: CASSSSRESSYNEQFF
cdr3_nt: TGTGCCAGCAGCTCGTCCAGGGAAAGCTCCTACAATGAGCAGTTCTTC

d_call: -
clone_size: few
j_call: TRBJ2-1
v_call: TRBV19
cdr3_aa: CASMRGNPYNEQFF
cdr3_nt: TGTGCCAGTATGAGGGGGAATCCCTACAATGAGCAGTTCTTC

d_call: -
clone_size: many
j_call: TRBJ1-3
v_call: TRBV7-2
cdr3_aa: CASSPDWTSGNTIYF
cdr3_nt: TGTGCCAGCAGCCCCGACTGGACCTCTGGAAACACCATATATTTT

d_call: -
clone_size: many
j_call: TRBJ2-3
v_call: TRBV25-1
cdr3_aa: CASSELAYTDTQYF
cdr3_nt: TGTGCCAGCAGTGAACTAGCCTACACAGATACGCAGTATTTT

d_call: TRBD2
clone_size: many
j_call: TRBJ2-5
v_call: TRBV5-1
cdr3_aa: CASSQTSGLQETQYF
cdr3_nt: TGCGCCAGCAGCCAAACTAGCGGGCTCCAAGAGACCCAGTACTTC

d_call: -
clone_size: many
j_call: TRBJ2-5
v_call: TRBV12-3/TRBV12-4
cdr3_aa: CASSTGRTQYF
cdr3_nt: TGTGCCAGCAGTACGGGACGAACCCAGTACTTC

d_call: -
clone_size: many
j_call: TRBJ2-1
v_call: TRBV14
cdr3_aa: CASSISWQPAASSYNEQFF
cdr3_nt: TGTGCCAGCAGCATTAGCTGGCAACCCGCGGCGAGCTCCTACAATGAGCAGTTCTTC

d_call: -
clone_size: many
j_call: TRBJ2-7
v_call: TRBV6-2/TRBV6-3
cdr3_aa: CAGKRTTFDEQYF
cdr3_nt: TGTGCCGGGAAAAGGACTACGTTCGACGAGCAGTACTTC

d_call: TRBD2
clone_size: many
j_call: TRBJ2-1
v_call: TRBV5-4
cdr3_aa: CASSQSGRSYNEQFF
cdr3_nt: TGTGCCAGCAGCCAAAGCGGGAGGTCCTACAATGAGCAGTTCTTC

d_call: -
clone_size: many
j_call: TRBJ2-3
v_call: TRBV7-6
cdr3_aa: CASSLGGAPADTQYF
cdr3_nt: TGTGCCAGCAGCTTAGGTGGGGCCCCCGCAGATACGCAGTATTTT

d_call: -
clone_size: -
j_call: TRBJ1-1
v_call: TRBV18
cdr3_aa: CASSGKGVAEAFF
cdr3_nt: TGTGCCAGCTCAGGAAAAGGGGTGGCTGAAGCTTTCTTT

d_call: -
clone_size: -
j_call: TRBJ1-2
v_call: TRBV6-1
cdr3_aa: CATRGAGYGYTF
cdr3_nt: TGTGCCACCCGGGGGGCTGGCTATGGCTACACCTTC

d_call: -
clone_size: many
j_call: TRBJ2-1
v_call: TRBV14
cdr3_aa: CASSQVNAVGGLNEQFF
cdr3_nt: TGTGCCAGCAGCCAAGTGAACGCGGTGGGAGGTCTCAATGAGCAGTTCTTC

d_call: -
clone_size: many
j_call: TRBJ2-2
v_call: TRBV3-1
cdr3_aa: CASSQRSGQSTGELFF
cdr3_nt: TGTGCCAGCAGCCAAAGGTCAGGACAGAGCACCGGGGAGCTGTTTTTT

d_call: -
clone_size: many
j_call: TRBJ1-4
v_call: TRBV29-1
cdr3_aa: CSVGDNEKLFF
cdr3_nt: TGCAGCGTTGGTGATAATGAAAAACTGTTTTTT

d_call: TRBD2
clone_size: many
j_call: TRBJ2-2
v_call: TRBV20-1
cdr3_aa: CSARGNSGAGELFF
cdr3_nt: TGCAGTGCTAGAGGGAATAGCGGGGCCGGGGAGCTGTTTTTT

d_call: -
clone_size: many
j_call: TRBJ2-4
v_call: TRBV20-1
cdr3_aa: CSALSTVGHENIQYF
cdr3_nt: TGCAGTGCCCTAAGCACGGTGGGGCACGAAAACATTCAGTACTTC

d_call: -
clone_size: many
j_call: TRBJ2-1
v_call: TRBV10-3
cdr3_aa: CATYQSVGNEQFF
cdr3_nt: TGTGCCACCTATCAAAGTGTGGGCAATGAGCAGTTCTTC

d_call: -
clone_size: few
j_call: TRBJ2-5
v_call: TRBV11-2
cdr3_aa: CASSPQSRWTQYF
cdr3_nt: TGTGCCAGCAGCCCTCAGTCTCGATGGACCCAGTACTTC

d_call: -
clone_size: many
j_call: TRBJ1-1
v_call: TRBV11-2
cdr3_aa: CASSLVTVQGAFF
cdr3_nt: TGTGCCAGCAGCTTAGTAACGGTACAGGGCGCTTTCTTT

d_call: TRBD2
clone_size: many
j_call: TRBJ2-7
v_call: TRBV28
cdr3_aa: CASSFIRAGGLDYEQYF
cdr3_nt: TGTGCCAGCAGTTTCATCAGAGCGGGAGGTCTGGATTACGAGCAGTACTTC

d_call: -
clone_size: many
j_call: TRBJ2-7
v_call: TRBV6-2/TRBV6-3
cdr3_aa: CASSSDSHGLYEQYF
cdr3_nt: TGTGCCAGCAGTTCGGACAGCCACGGCCTGTACGAGCAGTACTTC

d_call: -
clone_size: many
j_call: TRBJ2-1
v_call: TRBV12-3/TRBV12-4
cdr3_aa: CASSLASQQFF
cdr3_nt: TGTGCCAGCAGTTTAGCGTCCCAGCAGTTCTTC

d_call: -
clone_size: many
j_call: TRBJ1-3
v_call: TRBV30
cdr3_aa: CAFHNSGNTIYF
cdr3_nt: TGTGCCTTTCACAACTCTGGAAACACCATATATTTT

d_call: -
clone_size: many
j_call: TRBJ1-4
v_call: TRBV7-8
cdr3_aa: CASSMGTGEKLFF
cdr3_nt: TGTGCCAGCAGCATGGGGACGGGTGAAAAACTGTTTTTT

d_call: -
clone_size: many
j_call: TRBJ2-2
v_call: TRBV7-8
cdr3_aa: CASSLHTGELFF
cdr3_nt: TGTGCCAGCAGCTTACACACCGGGGAGCTGTTTTTT